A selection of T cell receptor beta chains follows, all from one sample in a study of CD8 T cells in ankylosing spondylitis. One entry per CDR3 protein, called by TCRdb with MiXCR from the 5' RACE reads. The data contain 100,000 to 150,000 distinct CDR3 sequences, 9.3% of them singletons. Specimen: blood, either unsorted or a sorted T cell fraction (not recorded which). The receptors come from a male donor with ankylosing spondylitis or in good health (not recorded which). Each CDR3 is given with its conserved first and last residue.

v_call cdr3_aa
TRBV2 CASSAQTYNEQFF
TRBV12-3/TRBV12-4 CASSLAAGGRGDTQYF
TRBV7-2 CASSFRLAANEQYF
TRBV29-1 CSVESGVNIQYF
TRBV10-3 CAISENQPQHF
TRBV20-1 CSARDSGNPVGAQYF
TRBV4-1 CASSQPRQGGYEQYF
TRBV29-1 CSVAIWGVNNEQFF
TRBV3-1 CASSQEGRWGTHKNIQYF
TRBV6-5 CASSYSSQSAGNTIYF
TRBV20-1 CCARDYKAGTRASGPINNEQFF
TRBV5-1 CASSLVATNYGYTF
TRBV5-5 CASSLGLGFTGELFF
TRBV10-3 CAISGAGTSTDTQYF
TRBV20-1 CSAREAGSYEQYF
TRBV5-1 CASSNKQGAFQETQYF
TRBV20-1 CSASSGGADTQYF
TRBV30 CAWSVHPIRDRGNYGYTF
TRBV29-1 CSVEERVKTQYF
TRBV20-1 CSARSPGTDYF
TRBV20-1 CSARDPTRGRASGELFF
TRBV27 CASSFWSSAYNEQFF
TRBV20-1 CSARVLAGNEQYF
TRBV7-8 CASSRSGRAYNEQFF
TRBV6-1 CASSERSLNYEQYF
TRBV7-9 CASSLHSNPQETQYF
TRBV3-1 CASSSGTGAYEQYF
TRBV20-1 CSASLAGVQETQYF
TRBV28 CARSLSRTARGGQYF
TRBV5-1 CASSLGAAMGETQYF
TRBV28 CASSGSGLARESSYNEQFF
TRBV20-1 CSARGGYRGFSPLHF
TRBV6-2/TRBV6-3 CASSAGTGELFF
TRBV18 CASSPLGVSGETQYF
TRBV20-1 CSAQNRDNYGYTF
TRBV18 CASSPGLAGPTDTQYF
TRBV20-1 CSARARDRDAEAFF
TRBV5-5 CASSFGRGFNEETQYF
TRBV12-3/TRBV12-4 CASSFQTSVQYF
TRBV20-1 CSAIDYKNTGELFF
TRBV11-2 CASSPGTGARNTIYF
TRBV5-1 CASSLASGSLLQQYF
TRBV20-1 CSASRQVAGVGEQFF
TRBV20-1 CSATAAGDSTDTQYF
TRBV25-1 CASSGDATNEKLFF
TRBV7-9 CASSLSDRGYNSPLHF